This is a list of T cell receptor beta chains from one sample in a study of T cells in localized non-small cell lung cancer. TCRdb's table, derived via immunoSEQ multiplex PCR, lists solely in-frame clones and lacks some. In the table there are about 59,000 clones, 80% to 95% of which are singletons. Sequenced here: peripheral blood, sampled before any cancer treatment. These receptor sequences come from a man aged 35-75 years with stage I lung adenocarcinoma. CDR3s include the opening cysteine and the closing phenylalanine or tryptophan. A D gene is named only where the DNA matches it firmly. Rows may omit the clone size; those that give it use once, few, many or a size class.

CDR3 protein | CDR3 DNA | D gene | clone size | J gene | V gene
CASSPETSGVYAETQYF | TGTGCCAGCAGCCCAGAGACTAGCGGGGTATACGCAGAGACCCAGTACTTC | TRBD2 | - | TRBJ2-5 | TRBV5-4
CASSTQRDLYNEQFF | TGTGCCAGTAGTACCCAGCGGGACCTTTACAATGAGCAGTTCTTC | TRBD2 | - | TRBJ2-1 | TRBV19
CASSFLAGAYNEQFF | TGTGCCAGCAGCTTCCTAGCGGGAGCATACAATGAGCAGTTCTTC | TRBD2 | - | TRBJ2-1 | TRBV7-3
CSGTGGNEQYF | TGCAGCGGCACAGGGGGCAACGAGCAGTACTTC | TRBD1 | - | TRBJ2-7 | TRBV29-1
CASSFSGHHQPQHF | TGTGCCAGCAGTTTCTCGGGGCACCATCAGCCCCAGCATTTT | - | - | TRBJ1-5 | TRBV28
CASSQYRDISYEQYF | TGCGCCAGCAGCCAATACCGGGACATTTCCTACGAGCAGTACTTC | - | medium-sized | TRBJ2-7 | TRBV4-3
CASSGQLAETQYF | TGTGCTAGCAGCGGTCAGTTGGCAGAGACCCAGTACTTC | - | - | TRBJ2-5 | TRBV7-7
CASSRQGYEQYF | TGTGCCAGCAGCCGACAGGGCTACGAGCAGTACTTC | TRBD1 | - | TRBJ2-7 | TRBV6-1
CASSPGGGTDPYEQYF | TGTGCCAGCTCCCCCGGGGGGGGGACAGATCCCTACGAGCAGTACTTC | - | once | TRBJ2-7 | TRBV25-1
CASSQDFYQPQHF | TGCGCCAGCAGCCAGGATTTCTATCAGCCCCAGCATTTT | - | once | TRBJ1-5 | TRBV4-1
CAGGAGYEQYF | TGTGCCGGGGGGGCGGGATACGAGCAGTACTTC | - | - | TRBJ2-7 | TRBV6-1
CASSAITARGGSGYTF | TGCGCCAGCAGTGCTATTACAGCGAGAGGGGGTAGTGGCTACACCTTC | - | - | TRBJ1-2 | TRBV10-1
CAWTRGVGSGNTIYF | TGTGCCTGGACGAGAGGGGTAGGGTCTGGAAACACCATATATTTT | - | - | TRBJ1-3 | TRBV30
CATSRDKVGVNTQYF | TGTGCCACCAGCAGAGATAAGGTGGGAGTGAATACGCAGTATTTT | - | once | TRBJ2-3 | TRBV15
CASSASVLDEQYF | TGTGCCAGCAGCGCGTCTGTCCTCGACGAGCAGTACTTC | - | - | TRBJ2-7 | TRBV9
CASSTGQGHFYGYTF | TGTGCCAGCAGCACAGGACAGGGACATTTCTATGGCTACACCTTC | TRBD1 | - | TRBJ1-2 | TRBV7-9
CASSLSQGVGNTIYF | TGTGCCAGCAGTTTATCGCAGGGAGTCGGAAACACCATATATTTT | - | once | TRBJ1-3 | TRBV28
CSVGPGGLTEQFF | TGCAGCGTGGGCCCCGGAGGGCTCACCGAGCAGTTCTTC | - | - | TRBJ2-1 | TRBV29-1
CATSRGSDYWYNEQFF | TGTGCCACCAGCAGAGGATCGGACTATTGGTACAATGAGCAGTTCTTC | - | - | TRBJ2-1 | TRBV15
CASSTRQETPIDTGELFF | TGTGCCAGCAGCACGAGACAGGAGACCCCTATTGACACCGGGGAGCTGTTTTTT | - | - | TRBJ2-2 | TRBV7-9
CASSLLIEEKLFF | TGTGCCAGCAGCTTATTAATTGAGGAAAAACTGTTTTTT | - | - | TRBJ1-4 | TRBV5-6
CASSPTTGLGETQYF | TGTGCCAGCAGTCCTACGACAGGGTTAGGAGAGACCCAGTACTTC | TRBD1 | - | TRBJ2-5 | TRBV6-6
CAWSVTTGRQFF | TGTGCCTGGAGTGTAACTACGGGGAGGCAGTTCTTC | - | - | TRBJ2-1 | TRBV30
CASSLGADRETQYF | TGTGCCAGCAGCTTAGGGGCGGACAGGGAGACCCAGTACTTC | TRBD1 | - | TRBJ2-5 | TRBV7-3
CASLSGTGANYEQYF | TGTGCCAGTTTGTCCGGGACAGGGGCTAACTACGAGCAGTACTTC | TRBD1 | - | TRBJ2-7 | TRBV6-1
CASSDPSAEQFF | TGTGCCAGTAGTGACCCATCCGCGGAGCAGTTCTTC | - | - | TRBJ2-1 | TRBV19
CASSLHPGDAQYF | TGTGCCAGCAGCCTACACCCGGGAGATGCGCAGTATTTT | - | - | TRBJ2-3 | TRBV6-6
CSARFYNEQFF | TGCAGTGCTAGGTTCTACAATGAGCAGTTCTTC | - | - | TRBJ2-1 | TRBV20-1
CASNLNAYNEQFF | TGTGCCAGCAACCTCAACGCCTACAATGAGCAGTTCTTC | - | - | TRBJ2-1 | TRBV7-2
CARSLPENTEAFF | TGTGCCAGAAGCTTACCAGAGAACACTGAAGCTTTCTTT | - | - | TRBJ1-1 | TRBV5-3
CASSQVVAGNTIYF | TGCGCCAGCAGCCAAGTCGTGGCCGGAAACACCATATATTTT | - | - | TRBJ1-3 | TRBV4-1
CASSYRQGNEKLFF | TGTGCCAGCAGTTATAGACAGGGTAATGAAAAACTGTTTTTT | TRBD1 | - | TRBJ1-4 | TRBV6-6
CASSQPVNTEAFF | TGTGCCAGCAGCCAACCCGTAAACACTGAAGCTTTCTTT | - | - | TRBJ1-1 | TRBV14
CASSLGFEQYF | TGCGCCAGCAGCTTGGGTTTCGAGCAGTACTTC | - | once | TRBJ2-7 | TRBV5-1
CASSNRDSAHEQYF | TGTGCCAGCAGTAACCGGGACAGCGCCCACGAGCAGTACTTC | TRBD1 | - | TRBJ2-7 | TRBV6-1
CSARSGVGQFF | TGCAGTGCTAGATCTGGGGTCGGGCAGTTCTTC | - | once | TRBJ2-1 | TRBV20-1
CAIRANSGRAREDYEQYF | TGTGCCATCAGGGCTAATAGCGGGAGAGCTCGTGAAGACTACGAGCAGTACTTC | TRBD2 | - | TRBJ2-7 | TRBV10-3
CASRGAGGGPYEQYF | TGTGCCAGCAGAGGAGCGGGAGGGGGTCCCTACGAGCAGTACTTC | TRBD2 | - | TRBJ2-7 | TRBV6-1
CASRIAGATGELFF | TGTGCCAGCAGGATAGCGGGAGCCACCGGGGAGCTGTTTTTT | TRBD2 | - | TRBJ2-2 | TRBV2
CSVDGSGGGEQYF | TGCAGCGTTGATGGGTCAGGGGGAGGCGAGCAGTACTTC | - | - | TRBJ2-7 | TRBV29-1
CASSLTYRQRGGYEQYF | TGTGCCAGCAGTTTGACCTACCGACAGCGTGGGGGTTACGAGCAGTACTTC | - | - | TRBJ2-7 | TRBV27
CASRRQGGNSPLHF | TGTGCCAGCAGACGACAGGGAGGAAATTCACCCCTCCACTTT | TRBD1 | - | TRBJ1-6 | TRBV5-4
CASSRGGANSGYTF | TGTGCCAGTAGTAGGGGAGGGGCTAACTCAGGCTACACCTTC | - | - | TRBJ1-2 | TRBV19
CASSSGTGGISGANVLTF | TGTGCCAGCAGCTCGGGGACAGGGGGGATCTCTGGGGCCAACGTCCTGACTTTC | TRBD1 | - | TRBJ2-6 | TRBV5-4
CASSASTDLWNSPLHF | TGTGCCAGCAGCGCGTCGACAGATCTTTGGAATTCACCCCTCCACTTT | - | once | TRBJ1-6 | TRBV7-2
CASSPQTGTDTQYF | TGCGCCAGCAGCCCCCAGACAGGCACAGATACGCAGTATTTT | - | - | TRBJ2-3 | TRBV4-1
CASSRSKDTNEKLFF | TGTGCCAGCAGTCGGTCCAAGGACACCAATGAAAAACTGTTTTTT | - | - | TRBJ1-4 | TRBV2
CAISESRGRATYEQYF | TGTGCCATCAGTGAGTCGCGGGGCAGGGCCACCTACGAGCAGTACTTC | - | - | TRBJ2-7 | TRBV10-3
CASSPGRSQPSGANVLTF | TGTGCCAGCAGCCCCGGCCGATCCCAGCCCTCTGGGGCCAACGTCCTGACTTTC | - | - | TRBJ2-6 | TRBV5-4
CASSEVRSTGELFF | TGTGCCAGCAGTGAAGTTCGGAGCACCGGGGAGCTGTTTTTT | - | - | TRBJ2-2 | TRBV2
CSAPRTGLAGAYNEQFF | TGCAGCGCGCCCAGGACGGGACTAGCGGGGGCTTACAATGAGCAGTTCTTC | TRBD2 | - | TRBJ2-1 | TRBV29-1
CASSQESGVGRADTQYF | TGCGCCAGCAGCCAAGAAAGTGGAGTCGGGAGGGCAGATACGCAGTATTTT | TRBD2 | - | TRBJ2-3 | TRBV4-1
CASSQGTTREIYEQYF | TGCGCCAGCAGCCAAGGAACGACTAGGGAAATTTACGAGCAGTACTTC | - | - | TRBJ2-7 | TRBV4-1
CSVGSTSGRDTQYF | TGCAGCGTTGGCTCGACTAGCGGGAGGGATACGCAGTATTTT | TRBD2 | - | TRBJ2-3 | TRBV29-1